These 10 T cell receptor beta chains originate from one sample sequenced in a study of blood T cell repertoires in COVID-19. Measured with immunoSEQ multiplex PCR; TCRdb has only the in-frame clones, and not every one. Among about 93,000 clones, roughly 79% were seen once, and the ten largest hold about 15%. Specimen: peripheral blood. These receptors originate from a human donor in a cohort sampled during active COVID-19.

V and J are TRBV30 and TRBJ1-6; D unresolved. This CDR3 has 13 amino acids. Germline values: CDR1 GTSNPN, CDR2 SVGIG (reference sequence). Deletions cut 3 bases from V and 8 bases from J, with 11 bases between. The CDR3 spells CAWRFRRDSPLHF. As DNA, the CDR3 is TGTGCCTGGAGATTCCGGAGGGATTCACCCCTCCACTTT.

The CDR3 nucleotides read TGTGCCAGCAGCCCCCAAAGGGGACAGCCCCAGCATTTT. As protein: CASSPQRGQPQHF. The V and J genes are TRBV6-5 and TRBJ1-5, with a possible D match to TRBD1 (5 bases). V gave up 6 bases and J gave up 7 bases, with 13 bases separating them. The germline gives CDR1 MNHEY, CDR2 SVGAGI. The CDR3 covers 13 residues.

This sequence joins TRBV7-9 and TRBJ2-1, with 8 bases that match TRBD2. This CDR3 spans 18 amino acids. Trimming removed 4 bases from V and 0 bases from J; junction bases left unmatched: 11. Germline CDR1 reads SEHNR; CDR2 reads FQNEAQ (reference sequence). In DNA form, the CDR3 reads TGTGCCAGCAGCTCTAGGGGGGGCGGGAGGACCTCCTACAATGAGCAGTTCTTC. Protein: CASSSRGGGRTSYNEQFF.

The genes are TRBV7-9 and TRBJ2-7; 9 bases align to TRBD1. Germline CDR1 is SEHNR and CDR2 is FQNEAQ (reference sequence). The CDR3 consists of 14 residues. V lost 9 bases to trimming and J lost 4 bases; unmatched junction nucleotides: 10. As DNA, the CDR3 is TGTGCCAGTATTCACCCGGGACAGGGTTACGAGCAGTACTTC. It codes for CASIHPGQGYEQYF. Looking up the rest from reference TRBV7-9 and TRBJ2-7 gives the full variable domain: DTGVSQNPRHKITKRGQNVTFRCDPISEHNRLYWYRQTLGQGPEFLTYFQNEAQLEKSRLLSDRFSAERPKGSFSTLEIQRTEQGDSAMYLCASIHPGQGYEQYFGPGTRLTVT.

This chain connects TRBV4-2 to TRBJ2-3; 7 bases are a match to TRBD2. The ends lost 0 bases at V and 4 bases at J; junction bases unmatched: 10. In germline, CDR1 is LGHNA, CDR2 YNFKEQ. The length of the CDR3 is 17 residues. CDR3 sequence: CASSQDLRGGDADTQYF. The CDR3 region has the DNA TGTGCCAGCAGCCAAGATCTCCGCGGGGGTGACGCAGATACGCAGTATTTT.

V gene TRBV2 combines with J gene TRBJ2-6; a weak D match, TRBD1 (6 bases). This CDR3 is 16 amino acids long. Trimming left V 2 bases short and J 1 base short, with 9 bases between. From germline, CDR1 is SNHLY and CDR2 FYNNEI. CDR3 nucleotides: TGTGCCAGCAGTGAAACAGGGTGGTCTGGGGCCAACGTCCTGACTTTC. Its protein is CASSETGWSGANVLTF. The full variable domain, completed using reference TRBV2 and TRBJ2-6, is EPEVTQTPSHQVTQMGQEVILRCVPISNHLYFYWYRQILGQKVEFLVSFYNNEISEKSEIFDDQFSVERPDGSNFTLKIRSTKLEDSAMYFCASSETGWSGANVLTFGAGSRLTVL.

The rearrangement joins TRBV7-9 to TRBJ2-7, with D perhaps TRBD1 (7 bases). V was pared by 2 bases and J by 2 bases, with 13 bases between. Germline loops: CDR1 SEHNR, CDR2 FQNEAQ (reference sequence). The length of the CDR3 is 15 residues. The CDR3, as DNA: TGTGCCAGCAGCTTATGGAGGGACAGCCCCTACGAGCAGTACTTC. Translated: CASSLWRDSPYEQYF. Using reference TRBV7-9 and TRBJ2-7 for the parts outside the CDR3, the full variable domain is DTGVSQNPRHKITKRGQNVTFRCDPISEHNRLYWYRQTLGQGPEFLTYFQNEAQLEKSRLLSDRFSAERPKGSFSTLEIQRTEQGDSAMYLCASSLWRDSPYEQYFGPGTRLTVT.

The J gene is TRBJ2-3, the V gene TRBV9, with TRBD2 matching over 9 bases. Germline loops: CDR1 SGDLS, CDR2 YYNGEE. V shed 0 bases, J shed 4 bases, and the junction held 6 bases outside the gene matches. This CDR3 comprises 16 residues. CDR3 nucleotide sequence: TGTGCCAGCAGCGTAGTGCCTAGCGGGAAGGCAGATACGCAGTATTTT. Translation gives CASSVVPSGKADTQYF.

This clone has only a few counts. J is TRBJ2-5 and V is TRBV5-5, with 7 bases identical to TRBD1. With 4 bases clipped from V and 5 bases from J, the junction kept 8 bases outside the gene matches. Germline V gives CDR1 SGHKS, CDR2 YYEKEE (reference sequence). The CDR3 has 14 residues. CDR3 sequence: CASSRGQSSETQYF. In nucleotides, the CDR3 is TGTGCCAGCAGCCGGGGACAGTCTTCGGAGACCCAGTACTTC.

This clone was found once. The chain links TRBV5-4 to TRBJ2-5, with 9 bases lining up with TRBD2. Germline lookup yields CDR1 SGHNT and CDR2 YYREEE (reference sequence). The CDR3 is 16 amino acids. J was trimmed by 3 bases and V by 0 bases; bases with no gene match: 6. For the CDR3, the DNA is TGTGCCAGCAGCTTGGAGGTGGCTAGCGGGAAAGAGACCCAGTACTTC. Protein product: CASSLEVASGKETQYF. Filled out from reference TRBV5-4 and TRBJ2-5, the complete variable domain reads ETGVTQSPTHLIKTRGQQVTLRCSSQSGHNTVSWYQQALGQGPQFIFQYYREEENGRGNFPPRFSGLQFPNYSSELNVNALELDDSALYLCASSLEVASGKETQYFGPGTRLLVL.